This T cell receptor beta chain is drawn from a study of blood T cell repertoires in COVID-19. At the level of the study: Samples of COVID-19 (acute and convalescent) were obtained from the United States, Italy and Spain. PBMCs, B-cell-depleted T cells, or T cells provided the cDNA or gDNA that made up the material.

This clone was detected only once. Germline CDR1 reads LNHDA; CDR2 reads SQIVND (reference sequence). There are 14 residues in the CDR3. The ends were cut back, 5 bases at V and 1 base at J, with 9 bases in the middle. Original processing methods: How many nucleated cells were present was estimated from reference gene primer amplification. The protocol was immunoSEQ multiplex PCR, while the TCRdb copy is restricted to in-frame clones and leaves out a portion. Clone size and V and J calls were adopted from that table, with D and trimming inferred from the DNA. Of about 54,000 clones in the sample, 75% to 85% were seen once.

This TCR was recovered from a woman aged 60-75 years with acute or convalescent COVID-19. The sample was peripheral blood. The chain couples TRBV19 to TRBJ1-5; no clear D gene. CDR3 in DNA: TGTGCCAGTAGTCCGGGAAGGAGCAATCAGCCCCAGCATTTT. Translated: CASSPGRSNQPQHF.